This TCR beta chain was sequenced during a study of stem cell transplantation in POMP-related autoinflammatory disease (dated by TCRdb to the early 2020s). Study-wide context: The study hypothesized that defective thymoproteasomes impair MHC class I-dependent CD8+ T-cell differentiation and positive selection, skewing the TRB repertoire. Before transplant, CD4+ naive T-cell skewing, low CD8+ T-cell proportions, and reduced T-cell cytokine secretion were observed in patients. High-throughput TRB sequencing assessed how POMP deficiency affects T-cell receptor beta repertoire diversity and CDR3 characteristics. Summary of the overall study and its limitations: In PRAID patients, the trend toward increased clonality and lower diversity reached statistical significance only for regulatory T cells. PRAID patients showed a restricted number of unique TRB V-J gene pairings. Across all analyzed T-cell subsets, PRAID patients tended toward lower TRB diversity and higher clonality.

Turning to this clone: It has no known antigen specificity. No base quality information exists; no much larger clone differs at one position.

What this sample's time point label stands for: before hematopoietic stem cell transplant. PRAID was marked by prominent immunodeficiency together with autoinflammation. Prior to TRB sequencing, T-cell subsets (conventional T cells, CD8+ T cells, regulatory T cells, T follicular helper cells) were sorted. Trimming accounts for 1 base at V and 2 bases at J, while the number of junction bases matched to no gene is 9. The CDR3 runs 19 residues from the cysteine to the phenylalanine. This entry keeps only the CDR3 DNA: 57 bases, framed from base 1. CDR1 and CDR2 were assigned from the germline V gene (reference sequence) as LNHDA and SQIVND. The receptor library was made with the immunoSEQ multiplex PCR assay. Turning to the authors' computational methods: Shannon entropy, which accounts for clonal size distribution, was used to quantify repertoire diversity. The Gini-Simpson index (Simpson_1-D) was used to measure inequality in clonotype distribution. In its TCRdb copy, this immuneACCESS table keeps in-frame sequences only and misses some clones. Where compared with another copy, unresolved V genes explain less than half of these, and the others have no known cause. V and J calls and clone size are as listed in that table; D and trimming were resolved from the DNA. This sample is represented by approximately 11,000 clones; around 87% of them were singletons. About 59% of the sample goes to the ten largest clones.

This chain joins TRBV19 to TRBJ2-1, with TRBD2 matching 12 junction bases. Sequences were derived from CD8+ T cells from PBMCs, sampled before stem cell transplantation. The receptor was derived from a human donor with POMP-related autoinflammation and immune dysregulation (PRAID). The nucleotide sequence reads as follows: TGTGCCAGTAGTATAGCTAGCGGGAGGGCGAGAGTTACCTACAATGAGCAGTTCTTC. Translated, it gives CASSIASGRARVTYNEQFF.